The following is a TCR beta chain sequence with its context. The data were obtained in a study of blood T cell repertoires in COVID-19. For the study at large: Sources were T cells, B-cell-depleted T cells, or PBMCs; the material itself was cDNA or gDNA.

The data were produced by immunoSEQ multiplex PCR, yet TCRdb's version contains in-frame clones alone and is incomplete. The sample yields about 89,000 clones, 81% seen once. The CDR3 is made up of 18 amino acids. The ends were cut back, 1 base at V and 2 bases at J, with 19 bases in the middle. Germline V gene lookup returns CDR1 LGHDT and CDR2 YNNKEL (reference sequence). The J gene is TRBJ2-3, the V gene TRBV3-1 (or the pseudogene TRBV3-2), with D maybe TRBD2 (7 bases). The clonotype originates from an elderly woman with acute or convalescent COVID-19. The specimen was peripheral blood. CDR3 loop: CASSQGKGGAPPTDTQYF. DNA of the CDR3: TGTGCCAGCAGCCAAGGCAAGGGGGGGGCCCCCCCCACAGATACGCAGTATTTT.